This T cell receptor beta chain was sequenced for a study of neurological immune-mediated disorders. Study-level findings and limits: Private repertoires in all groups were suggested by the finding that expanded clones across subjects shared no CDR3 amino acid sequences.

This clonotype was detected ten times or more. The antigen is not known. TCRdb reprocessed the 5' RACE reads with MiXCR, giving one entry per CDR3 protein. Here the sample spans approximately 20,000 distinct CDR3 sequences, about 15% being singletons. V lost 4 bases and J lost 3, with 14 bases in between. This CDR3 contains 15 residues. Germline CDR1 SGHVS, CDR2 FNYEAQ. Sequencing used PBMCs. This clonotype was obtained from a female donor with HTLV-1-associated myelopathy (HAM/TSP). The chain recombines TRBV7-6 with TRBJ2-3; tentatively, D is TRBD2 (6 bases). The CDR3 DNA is TGTGCCAGCAGCTCCAATCTAGCGCCAACAGATACGCAGTATTTT. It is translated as CASSSNLAPTDTQYF. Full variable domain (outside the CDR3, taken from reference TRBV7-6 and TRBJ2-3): GAGVSQSPRYKVTKRGQDVALRCDPISGHVSLYWYRQALGQGPEFLTYFNYEAQQDKSGLPNDRFSAERPEGSISTLTIQRTEQRDSAMYRCASSSNLAPTDTQYFGPGTRLTVL.